This record concerns one TCR beta chain sequence. CDR1 SGHRS and CDR2 YFSETQ come from the germline V gene. The CDR3 loop spans 12 amino acids. The ends were cut back, 4 bases at V and 7 bases at J, with 12 bases in the middle. Individuals aged roughly 18 to 90 years were recruited from 24 US areas. Membership in each cohort depended on participant-reported clinical history. Cohort 3 recovered donors had two negative PCRs, clearance, or symptom resolution. Method: immunoSEQ multiplex PCR; TCRdb's copy keeps in-frame clones and lacks some. Of about 170,000 clones in the sample, approximately 80% were seen once. The record originates from a study of blood T cell repertoires in COVID-19. Study background: The United States, Italy and Spain were the sources of the acute and convalescent COVID-19 samples.

The chain is built from TRBV5-1 and TRBJ2-7, with D possibly matching TRBD2 (5 bases). The sequence was obtained from a man over 45 who had recovered from COVID-19. Material for sequencing was PBMCs or T cells enriched from blood (not recorded which). The CDR3 bases are TGCGCCAGCAGCGAGAGCGGCTGGGAGCAGTACTTC. Amino acids: CASSESGWEQYF.